One sample yielded the 30 T cell receptor beta chains listed below, sequenced in a study of cytomegalovirus exposure and HLA in healthy donors. 60 Vbeta and 13 Jbeta primers were used in PCR. The method was immunoSEQ multiplex PCR; TCRdb's version includes in-frame clones alone and lacks a portion of them. The data hold around 99,000 clones, with 77% observed a single time. The sequenced material came from PBMCs. The source of these receptors is a male donor in good health and CMV-seronegative.

Remarks on this clone: This sample includes further DNA sequences coding for the same CDR3. This chain connects TRBV6-5 to TRBJ2-1; 8 positions agree with TRBD2. Losses at the gene ends were 0 bases for V and 3 bases for J; bases not matched to a gene: 4. The V gene's germline CDR1 is MNHEY and CDR2 SVGAGI. CDR3 size: 16 residues. The CDR3 DNA sequence: TGTGCCAGCAGTTACTCGACACTAGCGGACTACAATGAGCAGTTCTTC. Translated: CASSYSTLADYNEQFF.

The DNA for the CDR3 is TGTGCCTGGGCGGGGTCCACTGAAGCTTTCTTT. Protein product: CAWAGSTEAFF. The chain carries TRBV30 and TRBJ1-1; D gene unclear. Germline lookup yields CDR1 GTSNPN and CDR2 SVGIG (reference sequence). This CDR3 is built from 11 residues. The V and J ends lost 5 bases and 4 bases respectively, with 8 bases between them.

The rearrangement links TRBV30 to TRBJ2-5, with a tentative D call TRBD2 (5 bases). V dropped 4 bases and J dropped 6 bases, with 12 bases sitting between them. This CDR3 is built from 12 residues. Germline CDR1 and CDR2: GTSNPN and SVGIG (reference sequence). CDR3 protein: CAWTVLGKTQYF. In nucleotides, the CDR3 is TGTGCCTGGACCGTACTAGGAAAGACCCAGTACTTC.

V is TRBV5-3 and J is TRBJ2-3; D uncertain. TRBV5-3 is assigned to the ORF class and has an uncertain function. The V end was cut by 2 bases, the J end by 2 bases, with 9 bases between. The CDR3 totals 14 residues. The CDR3 bases are TGTGCCAGAAGCTTTTTGTTCTCCACAGATACGCAGTATTTT. Translating it yields CARSFLFSTDTQYF.

V and J are TRBV7-6 and TRBJ1-6, with a tentative D call TRBD1 (6 bases). CDR3 length: 15 amino acids. The germline V and J ends were trimmed by 0 bases and 7 bases, with 10 bases remaining between them. Germline V gene data show CDR1 as SGHVS and CDR2 as FNYEAQ. The chain's CDR3 is CASSLARTANSPLHF. In nucleotides, the CDR3 is TGTGCCAGCAGCTTAGCGAGGACAGCGAATTCACCCCTCCACTTT.

A few counts support this clone. V usage is TRBV9 and J usage is TRBJ2-5, with D possibly matching TRBD1 (5 bases). V was trimmed by 0 bases and J by 5 bases, leaving 17 bases between them. The germline V gene has CDR1 SGDLS and CDR2 YYNGEE. This CDR3 has 16 residues. DNA for the CDR3: TGTGCCAGCAGCGTAGACGCGGCAGGGTCATGGGAGACCCAGTACTTC. It codes for CASSVDAAGSWETQYF. The entire variable domain, with the rest obtained from reference TRBV9 and TRBJ2-5, is as follows: DSGVTQTPKHLITATGQRVTLRCSPRSGDLSVYWYQQSLDQGLQFLIQYYNGEERAKGNILERFSAQQFPDLHSELNLSSLELGDSALYFCASSVDAAGSWETQYFGPGTRLLVL.

This clone appeared a few times. The chain couples TRBV7-9 to TRBJ2-7, with TRBD1 identical over 9 bases. The CDR3 is 13 amino acids. V lost 6 bases, J lost 1 base, and 1 base stayed unmatched. CDR1 SEHNR and CDR2 FQNEAQ come from the germline V gene (reference sequence). CDR3 coding DNA: TGTGCCAGCAGGGGACAGGGATCCTACGAGCAGTACTTC. Its translation is CASRGQGSYEQYF.

V usage is TRBV11-2 and J usage is TRBJ2-1; possible D gene TRBD2, 6 bases. Trimming removed 3 bases from V and 3 bases from J, with 12 bases in between. In germline, CDR1 is SGHAT, CDR2 FQNNGV. This CDR3 has 15 residues. CDR3 region: CASSFRRDFYNEQFF. The CDR3 DNA reads as TGTGCCAGCAGCTTTCGCAGGGACTTCTACAATGAGCAGTTCTTC.

This clone appeared a few times. J is TRBJ2-7 and V is TRBV19, with a weak D call TRBD2 (5 bases). The germline gives CDR1 LNHDA, CDR2 SQIVND (reference sequence). The CDR3 is made up of 15 amino acids. V shed 5 bases and J shed 0 bases, with 14 bases lying between them. The CDR3 region is CASSFGAASSYEQYF. The CDR3 DNA reads as TGTGCCAGTAGTTTCGGAGCGGCAAGCTCCTACGAGCAGTACTTC.

The gene calls are TRBV29-1 and TRBJ2-7; D remains ambiguous. V gave up 6 bases and J gave up 3 bases, with 12 bases separating them. Germline CDR1 reads SQVTM; CDR2 reads ANQGSEA. The CDR3 extends over 12 amino acids. Written as DNA, the CDR3 is TGCAGCGTCAAAACAGATCTCTACGAGCAGTACTTC. This codes for CSVKTDLYEQYF.

The V and J genes are TRBV4-1 and TRBJ1-3; weak D call: TRBD1 (6 bases). This CDR3 has 15 residues. Per germline, CDR1 MGHRA and CDR2 YSYEKL. V was cut by 4 bases and J by 0 bases, with 10 bases left in between. CDR3 in amino acids: CASSPGQLSGNTIYF. The DNA for the CDR3 is TGCGCCAGCAGCCCTGGACAGCTCTCTGGAAACACCATATATTTT.

V gene TRBV7-9 combines with J gene TRBJ2-7; possible D gene TRBD2, 5 bases. The V gene's germline CDR1 is SEHNR and CDR2 FQNEAQ (reference sequence). The V gene lost 1 base and the J gene lost 2 bases, with 12 bases spanning the gap. This CDR3 has 15 amino acids. This CDR3 reads CASSLGETGAYEQYF. The CDR3, as DNA: TGTGCCAGCAGCTTAGGGGAGACGGGTGCCTACGAGCAGTACTTC.

The chain recombines TRBV5-1 with TRBJ2-6, with D perhaps matching TRBD2 (5 bases). Trimming left V 3 bases short and J 2 bases short, with 9 bases between. The CDR3 runs to 15 residues. Germline V lookup: CDR1 SGHRS, CDR2 YFSETQ. The CDR3: CASSSPAAGANVLTF. As DNA, the CDR3 is TGCGCCAGCAGCTCCCCAGCGGCTGGGGCCAACGTCCTGACTTTC.

V usage is TRBV30 and J usage is TRBJ1-5, with D unclear. Germline CDR1 GTSNPN, CDR2 SVGIG (reference sequence). The CDR3 sequence is 11 residues long. Trimming pared 4 bases from V and 8 bases from J, leaving 9 bases between. CDR3 in amino acids: CAWTPMKPQHF. DNA for the CDR3: TGTGCCTGGACCCCTATGAAGCCCCAGCATTTT.

The CDR3 region is CASSLRKTSGLAANDEQFF. For the CDR3, the DNA is TGCGCCAGCAGCTTGCGTAAGACGTCGGGACTAGCGGCCAACGATGAGCAGTTCTTC. The chain recombines TRBV5-1 with TRBJ2-1; 11 bases are a match to TRBD2. There are 19 residues in the CDR3. V lost 1 base and J lost 8; bases outside the gene matches: 17. CDR1 and CDR2 from the germline V gene are SGHRS and YFSETQ.

This sequence joins TRBV19 and TRBJ1-4, with D perhaps TRBD1 (5 bases). V lost 2 bases and J lost 13, with 14 bases in between. The CDR3 is 13 residues long. CDR1 LNHDA and CDR2 SQIVND come from the germline V gene (reference sequence). The CDR3 sequence is CASSIRGDSLLFF. DNA for the CDR3: TGTGCCAGTAGTATAAGAGGGGACTCCTTACTGTTTTTT.

The chain joins TRBV28 to TRBJ2-6, with D tentatively TRBD1 (6 bases). The V end lost 5 bases, the J end lost 1 base, and 12 bases lay between the germline ends. The CDR3 is 16 residues long. Looked up from germline, CDR1 is MDHEN and CDR2 is SYDVKM. For the CDR3, the DNA is TGTGCCAGCAGTACCCGGACAGCTTCTGGGGCCAACGTCCTGACTTTC. Translation gives CASSTRTASGANVLTF.

The chain combines TRBV6-5 with TRBJ2-7; D not resolved. From germline, CDR1 is MNHEY and CDR2 SVGAGI. V lost 5 bases and J lost 3, with 14 bases in between. This CDR3 has 14 residues. The DNA for the CDR3 is TGTGCCAGCAGTATTGACACTGAGAACTACGAGCAGTACTTC. Translation: CASSIDTENYEQYF.

This clone showed up just a few times. The rearrangement links TRBV6-1 to TRBJ1-5; tentative D call: TRBD1 (5 bases). CDR1 is MNHNS and CDR2 is SASEGT in the germline V gene. The CDR3 contains 14 residues. V was trimmed by 2 bases and J by 5 bases, leaving 10 bases between them. The CDR3 loop is CASSEWTGDQPQHF. In nucleotides, the CDR3 is TGTGCCAGCAGTGAATGGACGGGGGATCAGCCCCAGCATTTT.

The chain combines TRBV4-1 with TRBJ2-2, with TRBD2 matching over 10 bases. This CDR3 comprises 14 residues. V gave up 8 bases and J gave up 1 base; unmatched junction bases: 1. Germline CDR1 reads MGHRA; CDR2 reads YSYEKL. CDR3 protein: CASRTSGNTGELFF. CDR3 nucleotide sequence: TGCGCCAGCCGGACTAGCGGGAACACCGGGGAGCTGTTTTTT.

This clone was observed at least ten times. The chain is built from TRBV2 and TRBJ1-1, with D possibly matching TRBD1 (5 bases). Trimming removed 7 bases from V and 0 bases from J, with 12 bases in between. This CDR3 contains 14 residues. CDR1 is SNHLY, CDR2 FYNNEI, per germline. The CDR3, as DNA: TGTGCCAGCACTGGGGGGAGGATGAACACTGAAGCTTTCTTT. This gives the protein CASTGGRMNTEAFF.

This chain connects TRBV15 to TRBJ2-3; D is possibly TRBD1 (6 bases). The V gene lost 3 bases and the J gene lost 0 bases, with 10 bases spanning the gap. The CDR3 covers 15 residues. Per the germline V gene, CDR1 is LNHNV and CDR2 is YYDKDF (reference sequence). CDR3 sequence: CATSSGTLSTDTQYF. The DNA of the CDR3 is TGTGCCACCAGCAGCGGGACACTTAGCACAGATACGCAGTATTTT. The whole variable domain, remainder taken from reference TRBV15 and TRBJ2-3, is DAMVIQNPRYQVTQFGKPVTLSCSQTLNHNVMYWYQQKSSQAPKLLFHYYDKDFNNEADTPDNFQSRRPNTSFCFLDIRSPGLGDTAMYLCATSSGTLSTDTQYFGPGTRLTVL.

The chain uses TRBV4-1 and TRBJ1-2, with 8 bases lining up with TRBD1. Germline lookup yields CDR1 MGHRA and CDR2 YSYEKL. The V gene end was trimmed by 1 base and the J gene end by 0 bases; junction bases not matched to a gene: 7. The CDR3 loop spans 17 amino acids. The CDR3: CASSQGDGTGANYGYTF. CDR3 DNA sequence: TGCGCCAGCAGCCAAGGGGATGGGACAGGAGCTAACTATGGCTACACCTTC.

J is TRBJ2-2 and V is TRBV18; D gene unclear. CDR3 size: 14 residues. Per germline, CDR1 KGHSH and CDR2 LQKENI. V dropped 2 bases and J dropped 1 base, with 5 bases sitting between them. The CDR3 bases are TGTGCCAGCTCACCATCCAGGAACACCGGGGAGCTGTTTTTT. It translates to CASSPSRNTGELFF.

V usage is TRBV9 and J usage is TRBJ2-2; D might be TRBD2 (5 bases). There are 15 residues in the CDR3. Germline assignment: CDR1 SGDLS and CDR2 YYNGEE. V was trimmed by 0 bases and J by 1 base, leaving 7 bases between them. Here the CDR3 reads CASSVERQNTGELFF. CDR3 nucleotide sequence: TGTGCCAGCAGCGTAGAGCGGCAGAACACCGGGGAGCTGTTTTTT.

The V gene is TRBV18, the J gene TRBJ2-3; 7 nucleotides agree with TRBD2. Trimming took 6 bases from V and 2 from J; bases not matched to a gene: 8. The V gene's germline CDR1 is KGHSH and CDR2 LQKENI. CDR3 length: 15 residues. The CDR3 DNA is TGTGCCAGCTCCCGCGGGAGAACCCTCACAGATACGCAGTATTTT. Protein: CASSRGRTLTDTQYF.

The chain recombines TRBV19 with TRBJ2-5; 7 bases are shared with TRBD1. J lost 2 bases, V lost 3 bases, and 9 bases had no gene match. The CDR3 has 16 amino acids. Germline loops: CDR1 LNHDA, CDR2 SQIVND (reference sequence). The CDR3: CASSIRPQGTQETQYF. The CDR3 DNA is TGTGCCAGTAGTATCCGTCCACAGGGGACACAAGAGACCCAGTACTTC.

The rearrangement joins TRBV29-1 to TRBJ2-2; 11 bases match TRBD2. This CDR3 spans 17 amino acids. Per germline, CDR1 SQVTM and CDR2 ANQGSEA. With V trimmed by 4 bases and J by 4 bases, 11 bases remained unmatched. The CDR3 DNA sequence: TGCAGCGTTGTATGGCTAGCGGGAGGTGGGAGCACCGGGGAGCTGTTTTTT. Its protein product is CSVVWLAGGGSTGELFF.

The CDR3: CASSRPIKTGRNTEAFF. CDR3 coding DNA: TGCGCCAGCAGCCGACCTATAAAGACAGGAAGGAACACTGAAGCTTTCTTT. The chain joins TRBV4-1 to TRBJ1-1, with TRBD1 as a possible D gene (6 bases). V lost 4 bases and J lost 1, with 19 bases in between. Germline V lookup: CDR1 MGHRA, CDR2 YSYEKL. This CDR3 is built from 17 residues.

The chain has TRBV30 and TRBJ1-2, with TRBD1 as a possible D gene (6 bases). V dropped 5 bases and J dropped 7 bases, with 17 bases sitting between them. The CDR3 runs 13 residues. CDR1 and CDR2 from the germline V gene are GTSNPN and SVGIG (reference sequence). In DNA form, the CDR3 reads TGTGCCTGGGCTCCGGGGGGCCAGGGTGGCTACACCTTC. Protein product: CAWAPGGQGGYTF.